This entry describes one TCR beta chain. Its specific antigen is unknown. Per-base qualities were not stored, and no clone one base away is much larger. For repertoire sequencing, TCR beta CDR3 regions were amplified from RNA transcripts. The first round of RT-PCR was done with HTBI primers and the Qiagen OneStep RT-PCR kit, and was followed by a second round of multiplex PCR, then size selection and purification. The libraries underwent paired-end sequencing with 100 bp reads on an Illumina HiSeq2000. On the authors' methods: SOAPnuke was used to process the reads, throwing out any read that had adapters, had uncalled bases, had a mean Phred below 15, or lacked an exact constant-primer or identifier match. COPE v1.2.5 was used to merge the high-quality paired reads. Each unique nucleotide sequence was defined as a clonotype, and clonotypes were aligned to IMGT TRB V, D and J references with MiTCR v1.1. The analysis was limited to V-J combinations with a frequency above 0.0001, which together covered 98% to 99.2% of repertoires. For each V-J combination, a TCR clonal expansion and chaos score was defined as F50 clonal expansion divided by the chaos observed in the TCRdist matrix. Welch's t-statistics and random forest were used to narrow the features down to approximately 13 V-J combinations, which were then fed into a naive Bayes classifier. Thyroid-blood repertoire similarity was quantified with the Morisita-Horn index. TCRdb trimmed the raw reads at Q25, called clones with MiXCR and kept productive beta chains. One record per CDR3 amino acid sequence lists the most common genes and DNA. TCRdb, not the original authors, processed these V and J calls. Within this sample are 350,000 to 450,000 distinct CDR3 sequences, with roughly 21% of them counted one time only. In total, the top ten clones hold 2.5% to 3% of the sample.

These data are taken from a study of Graves' ophthalmopathy and Graves' hyperthyroidism (dated by TCRdb to 2017 to 2018). Some background on the complete study: Peripheral blood was collected at initial diagnosis, prior to any treatment. The study used signatures of the TCR beta repertoire to tell Graves' ophthalmopathy apart from Graves' hyperthyroidism and to predict which patients would progress to ophthalmopathy. In total, 135 blood samples were TCR-sequenced: approximately 42 ophthalmopathy, over 70 hyperthyroidism and about 17 hyperthyroidism-to-ophthalmopathy patients. A discovery set of 95 to 100 patients (roughly 41 ophthalmopathy, 57 stable hyperthyroidism) was enrolled to explore V-J signatures distinguishing ophthalmopathy from hyperthyroidism. The independent validation cohort included 18 to 20 hyperthyroidism patients plus 17 patients who later progressed from hyperthyroidism to ophthalmopathy. In more than five hyperthyroidism patients, the T-cell repertoires found in thyroid tissue were compared with those found in blood. Following sample collection, hyperthyroidism patients were given methimazole at a starting dose of 30 mg daily, and ophthalmopathy patients were given high-dose intravenous methylprednisolone. The 85 to 100 discovery patients were randomly split 7:3 into training and test sets.

Overall results and qualifications from the work: In validation, the model predicted ophthalmopathy progression with about 71% sensitivity and around 72% specificity; 12 predicted patients were CT-confirmed with GO in a median of around 6 months. Among expanded thyroid clonotypes with frequency above 0.001, most also showed up in blood, which suggests that blood repertoires may reflect the thyroid immune response. Sample size was not statistically predetermined, and group allocation was not concealed from the investigators. In cross-validation, the 13-signature model distinguished ophthalmopathy from stable hyperthyroidism with 85% to 90% sensitivity and almost 83% specificity, and in the test set the corresponding values were roughly 78% and 74%.

V and J lose 6 bases and 5 bases, and a span of 11 bases separates them. The cysteine opens and the phenylalanine closes a CDR3 of 12 amino acids. Only the CDR3 DNA is retained, 36 bases long and in frame from the first base. From the germline V gene, CDR1 is MDHEN and CDR2 is SYDVKM. A patient counted as having stable hyperthyroidism if there was no progression to ophthalmopathy within 18 months of follow-up. Hyperthyroidism patients were newly diagnosed, were aged 18 to 65 years, and had a disease duration under 2 months. Patients with other autoimmune diseases, uncontrolled infections, pregnancy or lactation were excluded. Diagnosis was based on clinical symptoms, serum thyroxine, TRAb, thyroid ultrasound and orbital computed tomography. Using Ficoll-Paque density gradient centrifugation, PBMCs were isolated from about 9.2 ml of fresh peripheral blood. Total RNA was extracted using Trizol reagent, and RNA quality was checked on an Agilent 2100 Bioanalyzer.

This TCR was recovered from a woman in her late teens or twenties with stable Graves' hyperthyroidism. Donor details come from another sample of the same person, matched by shared clones. The chain is encoded by TRBV28 joined to TRBJ2-7, with the D gene uncertain. The sample comprised peripheral blood. The base sequence is TGTGCCAGCAGCCACCCTGGCGACGAGCAGTACTTC. It translates as CASSHPGDEQYF. Outside the CDR3, residues come from the reference TRBV28 and TRBJ2-7 proteins, so the full variable domain is: DVKVTQSSRYLVKRTGEKVFLECVQDMDHENMFWYRQDPGLGLRLIYFSYDVKMKEKGDIPEGYSVSREKKERFSLILESASTNQTSMYLCASSHPGDEQYFGPGTRLTVT.